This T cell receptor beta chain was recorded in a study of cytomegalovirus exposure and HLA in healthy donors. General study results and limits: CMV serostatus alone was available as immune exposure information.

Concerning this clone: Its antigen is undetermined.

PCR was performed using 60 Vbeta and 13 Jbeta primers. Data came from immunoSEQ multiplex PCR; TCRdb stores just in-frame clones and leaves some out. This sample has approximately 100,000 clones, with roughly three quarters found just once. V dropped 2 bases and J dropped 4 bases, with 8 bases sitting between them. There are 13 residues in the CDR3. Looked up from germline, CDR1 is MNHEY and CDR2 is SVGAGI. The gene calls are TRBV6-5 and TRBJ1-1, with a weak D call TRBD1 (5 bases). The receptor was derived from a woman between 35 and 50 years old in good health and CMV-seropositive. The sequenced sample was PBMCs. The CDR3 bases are TGTGCCAGCAGTTACCGACAGATCACTGAAGCTTTCTTT. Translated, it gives CASSYRQITEAFF.